The T cell receptor (beta chain) under discussion was sequenced for a study of blood T cell repertoires in COVID-19. Study information: Specimens from acute and convalescent COVID-19 originated in the United States, Italy and Spain.

The V gene's germline CDR1 is LNHDA and CDR2 SQIVND (reference sequence). After removal of 4 bases from V and 0 bases from J, the junction contained 9 bases not matched to a gene. The CDR3 consists of 18 residues. Sequenced by immunoSEQ multiplex PCR; TCRdb stores in-frame clones only, minus some. The data show approximately 270,000 clones, with 88% seen just once and over 1.1% held by the top ten. The origin of this receptor is a man older than 75 with acute or convalescent COVID-19. This chain links TRBV19 with TRBJ2-6, with TRBD1 identical over 7 bases. The sequencing sample was made of peripheral blood. CDR3 protein: CASSKLTGENSGANVLTF. The CDR3 coding sequence is TGTGCCAGTAGTAAATTAACAGGGGAGAACTCTGGGGCCAACGTCCTGACTTTC.